This T cell receptor (beta chain) was recorded in a study of identical twins. The study's findings and limits: Clonotypes of the beta chain that were abundant in cord blood carried fewer insertions (memory repertoires showed none).

A few counts support this clonotype. The antigen remains undetermined. A junction boundary mismatches the germline segment, possibly from a read error. The CDR3 runs to 11 residues. CDR1 is SGHRS, CDR2 YFSETQ, per germline. Using its own MiXCR run on the 5' RACE reads, TCRdb lists one record per CDR3 protein. This sample has about 240,000 distinct CDR3 sequences, with approximately 11% found just once. These data were likewise used in another study, on yellow fever vaccine responses in identical twins.

The receptor was derived from a woman in her late teens or twenties in good health. This rearrangement joins TRBV5-1 to TRBJ2-3, with D perhaps assigned TRBD1 or TRBD2 (5 bases each). What was sequenced was memory (CD45RO+) T cells sorted from blood. This chain's CDR3 is CASSLPGPLIF. The CDR3 DNA reads TGCGCCAGCAGCTTGCCGGGACCGCTCATTTTT. The complete variable domain, with remaining parts taken from reference TRBV5-1 and TRBJ2-3, reads KAGVTQTPRYLIKTRGQQVTLSCSPISGHRSVSWYQQTPGQGLQFLFEYFSETQRNKGNFPGRFSGRQFSNSRSEMNVSTLELGDSALYLCASSLPGPLIFGPGTRLTVL.